Below, 23 T cell receptor beta chains from the same sample are listed, as sequenced in a study of blood T cell repertoires in COVID-19. The table came from immunoSEQ multiplex PCR; TCRdb's copy has only in-frame clones and leaves some out. This sample has around 53,000 clones, with approximately 90% found just once. The sequencing sample was made of peripheral blood. The receptors were sampled from a human donor in a cohort sampled during active COVID-19.

The genes are TRBV2 and TRBJ2-7, with D possibly matching TRBD2 (5 bases). This CDR3 has 14 amino acids. Germline V gene lookup returns CDR1 SNHLY and CDR2 FYNNEI. V gave up 3 bases and J gave up 6 bases, with 15 bases separating them. The CDR3 loop reads CASSEGVNGLEQYF. The CDR3 DNA follows: TGTGCCAGCAGTGAGGGAGTGAACGGGCTCGAGCAGTACTTC.

Here the CDR3 DNA reads TGCAGCGGGACAGGGCCACGAGAGACCCAGTACTTC. Residues: CSGTGPRETQYF. V gene TRBV29-1 combines with J gene TRBJ2-5; TRBD1 matches 8 bases. After removal of 7 bases from V and 4 bases from J, the junction contained 5 bases not matched to a gene. The length of the CDR3 is 12 residues. The germline V gene encodes CDR1 SQVTM and CDR2 ANQGSEA.

The chain has TRBV7-2 and TRBJ2-1; 9 nucleotides match TRBD2. Germline CDR1 is SGHTA and CDR2 is FQGNSA. V was pared by 5 bases and J by 1 base, with 12 bases of the junction left unmatched. This CDR3 region has 18 residues. As DNA, the CDR3 is TGTGCCAGCAGCCTAAGTTCTAGCGGGGTGGGGTCCTACAATGAGCAGTTCTTC. It is translated as CASSLSSSGVGSYNEQFF.

This sequence joins TRBV24-1 and TRBJ2-7, with 7 positions matching TRBD2. Germline V gene lookup returns CDR1 KGHDR and CDR2 SFDVKD. The CDR3 consists of 18 residues. V shed 2 bases, J shed 7 bases, and the junction held 19 bases outside the gene matches. The CDR3 is CATSDSTGYPLVGGEQYF. The CDR3 nucleotides are TGTGCCACCAGTGATTCCACAGGATATCCATTGGTGGGGGGGGAGCAGTACTTC.

The chain has TRBV10-3 and TRBJ1-1; 9 bases map to TRBD1. Unmatched junction bases numbered 6, after V lost 2 bases and J lost 5 bases. Germline loops: CDR1 ENHRY, CDR2 SYGVKD. CDR3 length equals 15 residues. The CDR3 protein is CAISEAGQGDTEAFF. CDR3 in DNA: TGTGCCATCAGTGAGGCGGGACAGGGAGATACTGAAGCTTTCTTT.

The chain combines TRBV7-9 with TRBJ2-7; D remains ambiguous. Trimming took 5 bases from V and 3 from J, leaving 11 bases between them. This CDR3 has 13 amino acids. Per germline, CDR1 SEHNR and CDR2 FQNEAQ (reference sequence). The CDR3 protein is CASSPTANYEQYF. CDR3 DNA sequence: TGTGCCAGCAGCCCTACTGCCAACTACGAGCAGTACTTC.

The V call is TRBV7-2, the J call TRBJ2-1, with TRBD1 matching over 8 bases. The CDR3 extends over 16 amino acids. J gave up 8 bases and V 5 bases, and 14 bases lay outside the gene matches. Germline values: CDR1 SGHTA, CDR2 FQGNSA. The DNA for the CDR3 is TGTGCCAGCAGCCCACGCATCGGGACAGGAGTCGATGAGCAGTTCTTC. Protein product: CASSPRIGTGVDEQFF.

This clone showed up just once. V and J are TRBV6-6 and TRBJ1-5, with TRBD1 identical over 9 bases. The CDR3 is made up of 15 amino acids. CDR1 MNHNY and CDR2 SVGAGI come from the germline V gene (reference sequence). V lost 2 bases and J lost 7; bases outside the gene matches: 6. DNA for the CDR3: TGTGCCAGCAGTTACCGGGGACAGGGAAAGCAGCCCCAGCATTTT. Protein product: CASSYRGQGKQPQHF.

The genes are TRBV4-3 and TRBJ2-3; D possibly corresponds to TRBD1 (7 bases). The CDR3 sequence is 15 residues long. Germline CDR1 reads LGHNA; CDR2 reads YSLEER. The V gene lost 0 bases and the J gene lost 6 bases, with 13 bases spanning the gap. The CDR3: CASSQEARGVDTQYF. The CDR3 DNA follows: TGCGCCAGCAGCCAAGAGGCCAGGGGGGTGGATACGCAGTATTTT.

The rearrangement uses TRBV5-1 and TRBJ2-3; D possibly corresponds to TRBD2 (5 bases). CDR1 is SGHRS, CDR2 YFSETQ, per germline. The CDR3 extends over 14 amino acids. Trimming shortened V by 1 base and J by 4 bases, and 10 bases separated the two germline ends. The CDR3, as DNA: TGCGCCAGCAGCTTGACGGCGGAGGCAGATACGCAGTATTTT. Amino acid sequence: CASSLTAEADTQYF. The full variable domain, completed using reference TRBV5-1 and TRBJ2-3, is KAGVTQTPRYLIKTRGQQVTLSCSPISGHRSVSWYQQTPGQGLQFLFEYFSETQRNKGNFPGRFSGRQFSNSRSEMNVSTLELGDSALYLCASSLTAEADTQYFGPGTRLTVL.

J is TRBJ2-1 and V is TRBV18, with 10 bases that match TRBD1. This CDR3 region has 16 residues. Germline-derived CDR1 and CDR2 are KGHSH and LQKENI. The V segment lost 0 bases and the J segment 10 bases; nucleotides outside the gene matches: 9. Written as DNA, the CDR3 is TGTGCCAGCTCACCACCGAGGACAGGGGGTAAGTGGGAGCAGTTCTTC. This gives the protein CASSPPRTGGKWEQFF.

This clone is a singleton in its sample. The genes are TRBV28 and TRBJ2-7; TRBD2 is a possible D gene (6 bases). The CDR3 spans 17 residues. V lost 6 bases and J lost 3, with 24 bases in between. Looked up from germline, CDR1 is MDHEN and CDR2 is SYDVKM. CDR3 sequence (DNA): TGTGCCAGCAGCAGCCTTGCGGGACCCAAGTCGGGCTACGAGCAGTACTTC. It specifies CASSSLAGPKSGYEQYF.

In this sample, this clone turned up a few times. V and J are TRBV12-5 and TRBJ1-2; D is perhaps TRBD1 (6 bases). From germline, CDR1 is LGHNT and CDR2 FRNRAP. The CDR3 runs to 15 residues. The V end was cut by 6 bases, the J end by 6 bases, with 20 bases between. The chain's CDR3 is CASGSPGEGVDGYTF. CDR3 coding DNA: TGTGCTAGTGGGTCTCCAGGGGAAGGCGTGGATGGCTACACCTTC.

The rearrangement uses TRBV5-4 and TRBJ2-1; TRBD2 matches at 10 bases. J lost 5 bases, V lost 5 bases, and 7 bases had no gene match. Germline V CDR1 and CDR2: SGHNT, YYREEE (reference sequence). CDR3 size: 15 residues. The CDR3 region has the DNA TGTGCCAGCAGTCTAGCGGGGGACGTAAACAATGAGCAGTTCTTC. It is translated as CASSLAGDVNNEQFF.

In its sample, this clone was seen a few times. The V and J genes are TRBV19 and TRBJ1-2; weak D call: TRBD1 (5 bases). Germline values: CDR1 LNHDA, CDR2 SQIVND (reference sequence). The CDR3 contains 13 residues. Trimming shortened V by 4 bases and J by 8 bases, and 14 bases separated the two germline ends. The CDR3 region is CASSNGGVEGYTF. In DNA, the CDR3 is TGTGCCAGTAGTAACGGAGGGGTTGAGGGCTACACCTTC.

This clone was seen just once. The gene calls are TRBV5-4 and TRBJ2-1; tentative D call: TRBD2 (6 bases). Germline values: CDR1 SGHNT, CDR2 YYREEE (reference sequence). Trimming left V 3 bases short and J 5 bases short, with 15 bases between. The CDR3 length is 15 residues. The CDR3 loop is CASSSRGSADNEQFF. CDR3 in DNA: TGTGCCAGCAGCTCGCGGGGCTCGGCTGACAATGAGCAGTTCTTC.

The V call is TRBV4-2, the J call TRBJ2-7; 7 nucleotides agree with TRBD2. Germline assignment: CDR1 LGHNA and CDR2 YNFKEQ. The CDR3 is 14 amino acids. The J segment lost 5 bases and the V segment lost 6 bases, leaving 10 bases of the junction unmatched. CDR3 loop: CASSTGETSNEQYF. The CDR3 DNA is TGTGCCAGCAGTACCGGAGAGACTAGCAACGAGCAGTACTTC.

This chain uses TRBV6-5 with TRBJ2-3; no definite D call. V was trimmed by 3 bases and J by 6 bases, leaving 4 bases between them. The CDR3 is 11 residues long. CDR1 MNHEY and CDR2 SVGAGI come from the germline V gene. CDR3 residues: CASSYSDTQYF. The CDR3 bases are TGTGCCAGCAGTTATTCGGATACGCAGTATTTT.

V usage is TRBV7-2 and J usage is TRBJ1-4; 9 bases are shared with TRBD1. This CDR3 region has 17 residues. V trimming: 1 base; J trimming: 5 bases; junction bases outside the gene matches: 8. Germline V gives CDR1 SGHTA, CDR2 FQGNSA. CDR3 region: CASSLGGGGTGNEKLFF. CDR3 DNA: TGTGCCAGCAGCTTAGGGGGAGGGGGGACAGGGAATGAAAAACTGTTTTTT.

The V and J genes are TRBV12-3 or TRBV12-4 and TRBJ1-1; D remains ambiguous. V shed 6 bases and J shed 1 base, with 6 bases lying between them. The CDR3 loop spans 12 amino acids. In DNA, the CDR3 is TGTGCCAGCAGGGGAGGGAACACTGAAGCTTTCTTT. Translation gives CASRGGNTEAFF.

J is TRBJ2-3 and V is TRBV28, with D maybe TRBD2 (5 bases). CDR1 is MDHEN, CDR2 SYDVKM, per germline. The CDR3 covers 15 residues. V was trimmed by 3 bases and J by 1 base, leaving 11 bases between them. Here the CDR3 reads CASSFEGGGTDTQYF. The DNA of the CDR3 is TGTGCCAGCAGTTTCGAGGGCGGCGGCACAGATACGCAGTATTTT.

In DNA, the CDR3 is TGTGCCAGCAGCCAGGGACAGGCAGATAATTCACCCCTCCACTTT. Its protein product is CASSQGQADNSPLHF. The rearrangement links TRBV5-8 to TRBJ1-6, with TRBD1 matching 8 bases. Germline V lookup: CDR1 SGHTS, CDR2 YDEGEE. This CDR3 contains 15 residues. The J segment lost 5 bases and the V segment lost 4 bases, leaving 5 bases of the junction unmatched.

The CDR3: CASSLEGQVAQHF. Here the CDR3 DNA reads TGTGCCAGCAGCTTGGAGGGGCAGGTTGCCCAGCATTTT. V and J are TRBV5-5 and TRBJ1-5; possibly TRBD1 for D (5 bases). The CDR3 length is 13 residues. Germline V gives CDR1 SGHKS, CDR2 YYEKEE (reference sequence). The V end was cut by 0 bases, the J end by 11 bases, with 12 bases between.